This TCR beta chain was identified during a study of T cells in Graves' hyperthyroidism and ophthalmopathy. Orbital computed tomography, thyroid ultrasound, serum thyroxine and TRAb, and clinical symptoms together informed the diagnoses. This clonotype was observed many times. Deletions cut 3 bases from V and 1 base from J, with 16 bases between. CDR1 and CDR2 (germline): ENHRY, SYGVKD. This CDR3 comprises 16 residues. Regions amplified from RNA transcripts were the TCR beta CDR3 regions. Initially, a first-round RT-PCR of the TCR CDR3 employed the HTBI primer set. Each CDR3 protein is one row after TCRdb ran MiXCR on the multiplex PCR reads. This table has nearly 600,000 distinct CDR3 sequences, approximately 15% appearing once.

This receptor was taken from a woman under 40 with Graves' hyperthyroidism that later progressed to Graves' ophthalmopathy. The rearrangement joins TRBV10-3 to TRBJ2-7; tentative D call: TRBD1 (6 bases). The sample comprised blood. CDR3 protein: CAISDETQGESYEQYF. DNA for the CDR3: TGTGCCATCAGTGACGAGACACAGGGTGAGTCCTACGAGCAGTACTTC.